The entry below describes one TCR beta chain. This clonotype was seen more than once but under ten times. The clone's antigen remains unknown. No base quality information exists; no much larger clone differs at one position. The data were taken from a study of blood T cells in healthy people across ages (dated by TCRdb to 2015 to 2017). With regard to the full study: In model experiments, roughly one uniquely barcoded TCR beta cDNA molecule per two T cells was captured by template switching. Using deep sequencing normalized with unique cDNA molecular identifiers, the study measured how TCR beta repertoire diversity changes with age. Donors were grouped into four age groups: young (average 16 years), middle-aged (about 38), aged (62) and long-lived (about 89). Donors of different ages were randomly distributed across sequencing lanes to avoid experimental bias. The study analyzed two additional independent replicas of 1 million unique cDNA reads from the same blood draw for two donors, one aged 18 to 30 and one aged 80 or older. Overall study results and their limits: A strong correlation was found between observed TCR beta diversity and the percentage of naive T cells measured by flow cytometry. Because donor CMV infection status was unknown, age-related changes in expanded clonotypes were potentially confounded. Estimates of total diversity based on one million sequenced T cells were considered lower bounds and underestimates. Compared with the aged group, the long-lived group had more naive CD4+ T cells, fewer expanded clones and increased TCR diversity, suggesting age selection. Since profiling was done on bulk unsorted PBMCs, naive and antigen-experienced compartments could not be conclusively compared. Observed TCR beta diversity per million T cells fell roughly linearly with age, and a significant reduction was already apparent by age roughly 40.

Libraries were constructed by 5' RACE. TCRdb names Illumina HiSeq 2500 as the instrument used. A second roughly 6 to 11 cycle PCR used a sample-barcoded 5' primer and a J-beta primer mix. A template-switch 5' adaptor carrying 12 random nucleotides introduced a unique molecular identifier onto each TCR beta cDNA molecule. At least 2.5 million CDR3-containing paired-end reads were obtained from each sample. First-strand cDNA synthesis was performed from all RNA using the Mint cDNA synthesis kit, with priming by a TRBC-specific oligonucleotide. All cDNA was treated with uracil-DNA glycosylase and then went through a first 18-cycle PCR with the universal primers M1SS and BC2_uni_R. On the authors' methods: For normalization, 1 million high-quality reads, each with a distinct molecular identifier, were randomly selected from each sample. Reads with shared molecular identifiers were discarded instead of being binned into consensus sequences. MiTCR, with a Q25 quality threshold and the strictest error-elimination algorithm, was used for CDR3 identification, clonotype clustering and error correction. A nonparametric unseen species model using Euler transformation provided a lower-bound estimate of total TCR beta diversity. TCRdb reanalyzed the raw reads on its own, using fastp at Q25 for trimming and MiXCR for clone calling, and kept in-frame beta chains. Every entry covers one CDR3 protein and lists the most common genes and DNA from its rows. These V and J calls derive from TCRdb rather than the authors' analysis. The sample includes about a million distinct CDR3 sequences, with roughly half observed a single time. The top ten hold about a fifth of the sample.

Systemically healthy Caucasian individuals from Russia, about 38 in total and aged about 6 to 95 years, were included as donors. Each donor gave approximately 9.3 milliliters of peripheral blood, collected into EDTA-treated Vacutainer tubes. Ficoll-Paque density-gradient centrifugation was used to isolate PBMCs, with at least 6 million obtained per sample. Total RNA, at least 6 micrograms per sample, was extracted from PBMCs with Trizol reagent. For every donor, an aliquot of PBMCs went through flow cytometry to measure the percentages of naive CD45RAhigh/CD27high T cells. The sequenced sample was blood. The source is a woman aged 60 to 75 in good health.

Read as DNA, the sequence is TGTGCCAGCAGCCAAGGCCAGGAGGCGATAAACTACGAGCAGTACTTC. Translated, it reads CASSQGQEAINYEQYF. This chain joins TRBV4-2 to TRBJ2-7, and possibly TRBD2, on 5 matching bases. V lost 1 base and J lost 3 bases; the stretch between them is 16 bases long. From the germline V gene, CDR1 is LGHNA and CDR2 is YNFKEQ. Including cysteine and phenylalanine, the CDR3 has 16 amino acids. Just the 48-base CDR3 DNA is kept, in frame starting at base 1.